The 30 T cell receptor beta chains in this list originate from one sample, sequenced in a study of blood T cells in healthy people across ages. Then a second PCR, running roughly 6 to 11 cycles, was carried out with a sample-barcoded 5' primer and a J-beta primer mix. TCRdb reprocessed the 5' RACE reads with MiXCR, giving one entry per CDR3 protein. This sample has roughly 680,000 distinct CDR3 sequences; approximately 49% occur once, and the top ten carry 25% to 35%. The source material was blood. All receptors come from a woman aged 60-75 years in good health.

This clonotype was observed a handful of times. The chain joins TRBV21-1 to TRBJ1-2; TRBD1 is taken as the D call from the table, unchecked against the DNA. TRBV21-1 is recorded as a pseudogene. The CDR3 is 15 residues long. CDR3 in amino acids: CASSPIRREGNGYTF. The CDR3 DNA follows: TGTGCCAGCAGCCCAATCCGGAGAGAGGGGAATGGCTACACCTTC.

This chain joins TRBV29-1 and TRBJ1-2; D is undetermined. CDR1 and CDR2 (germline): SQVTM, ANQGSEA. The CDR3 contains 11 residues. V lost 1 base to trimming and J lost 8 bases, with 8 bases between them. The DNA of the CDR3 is TGCAGCGTTGAAGGAGCCGGGGGCTACACCTTC. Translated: CSVEGAGGYTF. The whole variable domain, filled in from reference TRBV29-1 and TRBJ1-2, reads SAVISQKPSRDICQRGTSLTIQCQVDSQVTMMFWYRQQPGQSLTLIATANQGSEATYESGFVIDKFPISRPNLTFSTLTVSNMSPEDSSIYLCSVEGAGGYTFGSGTRLTVV.

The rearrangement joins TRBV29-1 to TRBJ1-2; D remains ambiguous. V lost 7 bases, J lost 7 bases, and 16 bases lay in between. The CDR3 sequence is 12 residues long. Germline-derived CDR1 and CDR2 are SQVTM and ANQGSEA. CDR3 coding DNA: TGCAGCGAAGTTGGGGTCCTCGGTGGCTACACCTTC. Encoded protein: CSEVGVLGGYTF.

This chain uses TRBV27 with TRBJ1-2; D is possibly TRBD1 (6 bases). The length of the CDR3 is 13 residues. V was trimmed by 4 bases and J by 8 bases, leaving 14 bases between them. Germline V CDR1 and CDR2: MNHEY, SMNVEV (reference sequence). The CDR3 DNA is TGTGCCAGCAGTTCTAACAGGGTGACAGGCTACACCTTC. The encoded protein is CASSSNRVTGYTF.

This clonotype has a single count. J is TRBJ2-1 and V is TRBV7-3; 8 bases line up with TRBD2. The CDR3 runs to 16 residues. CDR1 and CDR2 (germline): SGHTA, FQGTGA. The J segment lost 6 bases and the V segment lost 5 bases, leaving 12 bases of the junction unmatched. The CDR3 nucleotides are TGTGCCAGCAGCCGGAACCGGGAGGGCCGTATCAATGAGCAGTTCTTC. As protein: CASSRNREGRINEQFF.

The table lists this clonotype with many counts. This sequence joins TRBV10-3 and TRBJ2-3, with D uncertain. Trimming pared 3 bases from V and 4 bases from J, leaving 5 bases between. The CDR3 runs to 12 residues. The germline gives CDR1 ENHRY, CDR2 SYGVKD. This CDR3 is CAISDAADTQYF. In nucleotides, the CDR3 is TGTGCCATCAGTGATGCGGCAGATACGCAGTATTTT.

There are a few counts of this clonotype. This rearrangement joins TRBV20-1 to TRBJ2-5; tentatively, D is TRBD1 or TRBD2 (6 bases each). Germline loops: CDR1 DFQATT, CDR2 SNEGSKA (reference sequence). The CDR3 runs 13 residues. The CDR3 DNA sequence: TGCATGGTCCCGGGGGCTGGCCAAGAGACCCAGTACTTC. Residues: CMVPGAGQETQYF.

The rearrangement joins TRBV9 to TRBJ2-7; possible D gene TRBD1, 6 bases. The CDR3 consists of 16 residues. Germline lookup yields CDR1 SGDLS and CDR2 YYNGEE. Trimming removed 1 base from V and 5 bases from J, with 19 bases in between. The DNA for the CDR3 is TGTGCCAGCAGCGTAACCCCGGGAACAGGGAAGGACGAGCAGTACTTC. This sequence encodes CASSVTPGTGKDEQYF.

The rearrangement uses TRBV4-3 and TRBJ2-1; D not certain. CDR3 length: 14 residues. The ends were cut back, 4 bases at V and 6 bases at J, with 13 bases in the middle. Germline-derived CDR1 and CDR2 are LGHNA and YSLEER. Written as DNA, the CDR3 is TGCGCCAGCAGCCCTACCCTCACCTCCAATGAGCAGTTCTTC. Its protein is CASSPTLTSNEQFF.

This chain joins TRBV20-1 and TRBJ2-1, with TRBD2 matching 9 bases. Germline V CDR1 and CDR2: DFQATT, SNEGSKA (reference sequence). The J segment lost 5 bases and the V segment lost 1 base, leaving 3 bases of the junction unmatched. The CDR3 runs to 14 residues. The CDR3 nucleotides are TGCAGTGCTAGAGGCGGGAGGGCCAACAATGAGCAGTTCTTC. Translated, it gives CSARGGRANNEQFF.

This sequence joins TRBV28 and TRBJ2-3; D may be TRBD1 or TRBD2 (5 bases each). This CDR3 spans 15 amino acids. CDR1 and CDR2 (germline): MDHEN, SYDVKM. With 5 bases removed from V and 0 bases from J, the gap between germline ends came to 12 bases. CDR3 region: CASSPSWGSTDTQYF. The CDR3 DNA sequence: TGTGCCAGCAGTCCCTCCTGGGGGAGCACAGATACGCAGTATTTT.

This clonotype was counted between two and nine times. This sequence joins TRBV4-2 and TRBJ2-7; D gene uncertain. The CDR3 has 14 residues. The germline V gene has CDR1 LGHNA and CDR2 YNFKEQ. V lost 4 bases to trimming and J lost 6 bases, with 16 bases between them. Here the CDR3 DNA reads TGTGCCAGCAGCCCGGACCTCCGCCCCTCCGAGCAGTACTTC. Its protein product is CASSPDLRPSEQYF.

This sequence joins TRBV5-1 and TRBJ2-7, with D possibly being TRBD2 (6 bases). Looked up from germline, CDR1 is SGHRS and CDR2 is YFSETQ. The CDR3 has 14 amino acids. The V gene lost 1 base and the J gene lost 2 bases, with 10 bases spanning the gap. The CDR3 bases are TGCGCCAGCAGCTTGCGGTCGGGGGCCTACGAGCAGTACTTC. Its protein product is CASSLRSGAYEQYF.

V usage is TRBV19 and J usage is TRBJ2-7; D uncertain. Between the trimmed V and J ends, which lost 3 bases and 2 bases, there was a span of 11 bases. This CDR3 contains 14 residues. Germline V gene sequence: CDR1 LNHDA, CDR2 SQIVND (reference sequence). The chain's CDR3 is CASSIGPRTYEQYF. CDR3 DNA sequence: TGTGCCAGTAGTATTGGCCCCAGGACCTACGAGCAGTACTTC. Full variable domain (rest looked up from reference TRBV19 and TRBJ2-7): DGGITQSPKYLFRKEGQNVTLSCEQNLNHDAMYWYRQDPGQGLRLIYYSQIVNDFQKGDIAEGYSVSREKKESFPLTVTSAQKNPTAFYLCASSIGPRTYEQYFGPGTRLTVT.

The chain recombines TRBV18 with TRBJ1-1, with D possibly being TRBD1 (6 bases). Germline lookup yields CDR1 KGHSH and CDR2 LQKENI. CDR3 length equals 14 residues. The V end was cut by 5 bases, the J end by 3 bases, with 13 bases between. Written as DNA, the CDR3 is TGTGCCAGCTCAGGCGACAGGCAAGACACTGAAGCTTTCTTT. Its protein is CASSGDRQDTEAFF.

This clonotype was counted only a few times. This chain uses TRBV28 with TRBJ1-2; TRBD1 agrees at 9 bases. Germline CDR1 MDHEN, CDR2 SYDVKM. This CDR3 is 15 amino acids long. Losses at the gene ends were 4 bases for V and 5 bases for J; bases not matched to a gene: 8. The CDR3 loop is CASSSGTGNVYGYTF. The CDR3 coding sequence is TGTGCCAGCAGTTCAGGGACAGGGAATGTGTATGGCTACACCTTC.

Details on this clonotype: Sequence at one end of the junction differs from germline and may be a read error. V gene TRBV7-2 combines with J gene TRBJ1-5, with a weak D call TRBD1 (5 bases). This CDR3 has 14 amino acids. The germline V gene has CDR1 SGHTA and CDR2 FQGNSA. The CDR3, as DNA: TGTGCCAGCAGCTTTGGCAGGGTTGATCAGCCCCGGCATTTT. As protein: CASSFGRVDQPRHF.

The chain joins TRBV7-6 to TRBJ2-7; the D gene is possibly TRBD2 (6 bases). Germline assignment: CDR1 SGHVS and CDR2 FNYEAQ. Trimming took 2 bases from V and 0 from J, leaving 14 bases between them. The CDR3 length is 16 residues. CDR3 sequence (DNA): TGTGCCAGCAGCTTACAGAACGGGAGAGTCTCCTACGAGCAGTACTTC. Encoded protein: CASSLQNGRVSYEQYF.

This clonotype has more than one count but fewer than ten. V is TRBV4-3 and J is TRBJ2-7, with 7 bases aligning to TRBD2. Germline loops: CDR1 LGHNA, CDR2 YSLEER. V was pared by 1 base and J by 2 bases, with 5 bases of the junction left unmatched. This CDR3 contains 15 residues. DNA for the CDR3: TGCGCCAGCAGCCAAGTTTATGCGGGGGCCTACGAGCAGTACTTC. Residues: CASSQVYAGAYEQYF.

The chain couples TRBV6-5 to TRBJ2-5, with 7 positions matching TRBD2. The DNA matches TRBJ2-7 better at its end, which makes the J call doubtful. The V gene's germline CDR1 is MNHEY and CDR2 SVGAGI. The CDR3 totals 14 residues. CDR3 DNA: TGTGCCAGCAGCCATCGGGGAGGGGTAGACGAGCAGTACTTC. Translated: CASSHRGGVDEQYF.

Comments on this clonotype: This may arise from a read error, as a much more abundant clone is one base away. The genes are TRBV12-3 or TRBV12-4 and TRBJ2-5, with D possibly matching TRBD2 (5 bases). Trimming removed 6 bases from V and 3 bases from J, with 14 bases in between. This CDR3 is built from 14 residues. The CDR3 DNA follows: TGTGCCAGCAGCGTAGCGTCGACTGAAGAGACCCAGTACTTC. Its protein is CASSVASTEETQYF.

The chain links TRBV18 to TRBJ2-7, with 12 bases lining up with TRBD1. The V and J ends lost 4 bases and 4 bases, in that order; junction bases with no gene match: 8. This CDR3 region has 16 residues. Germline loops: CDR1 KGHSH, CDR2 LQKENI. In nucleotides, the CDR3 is TGTGCCAGCTCACAGCCGGGACAGGGGGCGGTTTACGAGCAGTACTTC. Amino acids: CASSQPGQGAVYEQYF.

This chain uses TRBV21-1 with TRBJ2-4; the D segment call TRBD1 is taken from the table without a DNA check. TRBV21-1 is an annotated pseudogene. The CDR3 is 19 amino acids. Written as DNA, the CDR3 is TGTGCCAGCAGCAAAAAGCCCGGCATTGGAGAAGAAGCCAAAAACATTCAGTACTTC. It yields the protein CASSKKPGIGEEAKNIQYF.

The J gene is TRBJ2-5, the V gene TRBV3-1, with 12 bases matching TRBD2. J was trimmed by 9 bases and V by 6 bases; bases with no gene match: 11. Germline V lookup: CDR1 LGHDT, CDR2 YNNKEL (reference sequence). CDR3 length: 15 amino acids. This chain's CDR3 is CASSPLAGGPLSQYF. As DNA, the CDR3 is TGTGCCAGCAGTCCACTAGCGGGAGGCCCCTTGTCCCAGTACTTC.

The CDR3 DNA follows: TGTGCCAGCAGTTTATCGAACAGAGGCCTCGAGCAGTACTTC. This codes for CASSLSNRGLEQYF. The J gene is TRBJ2-7, the V gene TRBV27, with unresolved D. CDR1 MNHEY and CDR2 SMNVEV come from the germline V gene (reference sequence). There are 14 residues in the CDR3. V was trimmed by 0 bases and J by 6 bases, leaving 12 bases between them.

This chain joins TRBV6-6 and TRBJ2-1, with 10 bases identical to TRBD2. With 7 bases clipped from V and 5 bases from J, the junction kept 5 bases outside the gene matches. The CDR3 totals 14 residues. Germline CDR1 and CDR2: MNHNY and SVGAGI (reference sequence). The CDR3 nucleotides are TGTGCCAGCATCCTAGCGGGAGTCCACAATGAGCAGTTCTTC. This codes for CASILAGVHNEQFF.

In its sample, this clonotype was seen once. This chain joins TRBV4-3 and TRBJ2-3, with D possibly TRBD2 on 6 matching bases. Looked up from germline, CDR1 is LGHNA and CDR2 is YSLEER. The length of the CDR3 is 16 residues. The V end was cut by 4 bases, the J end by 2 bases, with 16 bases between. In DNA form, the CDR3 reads TGCGCCAGCAGCCCGAACCCGTTGCGGGACACAGATACGCAGTATTTT. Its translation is CASSPNPLRDTDTQYF.

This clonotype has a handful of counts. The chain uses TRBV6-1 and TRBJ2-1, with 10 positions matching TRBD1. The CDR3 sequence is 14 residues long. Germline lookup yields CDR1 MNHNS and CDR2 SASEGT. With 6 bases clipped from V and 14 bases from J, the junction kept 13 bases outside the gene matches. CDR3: CASRDPITGTGEFF. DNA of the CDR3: TGTGCCAGCAGAGACCCCATTACCGGGACAGGGGAGTTCTTC.

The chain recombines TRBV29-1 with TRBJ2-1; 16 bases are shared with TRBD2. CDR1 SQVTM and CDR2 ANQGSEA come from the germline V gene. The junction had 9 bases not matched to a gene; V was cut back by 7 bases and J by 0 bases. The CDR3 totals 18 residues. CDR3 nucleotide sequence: TGCAGCGCAGGAGGGGGACTAGCGGGAGGGAGCTCCTACAATGAGCAGTTCTTC. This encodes CSAGGGLAGGSSYNEQFF.

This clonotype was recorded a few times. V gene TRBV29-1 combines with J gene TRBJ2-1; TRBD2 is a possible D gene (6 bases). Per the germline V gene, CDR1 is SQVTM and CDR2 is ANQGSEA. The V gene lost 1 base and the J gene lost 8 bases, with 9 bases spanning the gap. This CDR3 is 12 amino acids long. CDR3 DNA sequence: TGCAGCGTTGAAGTCAGGGAGGATGAGCAGTTCTTC. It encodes CSVEVREDEQFF.